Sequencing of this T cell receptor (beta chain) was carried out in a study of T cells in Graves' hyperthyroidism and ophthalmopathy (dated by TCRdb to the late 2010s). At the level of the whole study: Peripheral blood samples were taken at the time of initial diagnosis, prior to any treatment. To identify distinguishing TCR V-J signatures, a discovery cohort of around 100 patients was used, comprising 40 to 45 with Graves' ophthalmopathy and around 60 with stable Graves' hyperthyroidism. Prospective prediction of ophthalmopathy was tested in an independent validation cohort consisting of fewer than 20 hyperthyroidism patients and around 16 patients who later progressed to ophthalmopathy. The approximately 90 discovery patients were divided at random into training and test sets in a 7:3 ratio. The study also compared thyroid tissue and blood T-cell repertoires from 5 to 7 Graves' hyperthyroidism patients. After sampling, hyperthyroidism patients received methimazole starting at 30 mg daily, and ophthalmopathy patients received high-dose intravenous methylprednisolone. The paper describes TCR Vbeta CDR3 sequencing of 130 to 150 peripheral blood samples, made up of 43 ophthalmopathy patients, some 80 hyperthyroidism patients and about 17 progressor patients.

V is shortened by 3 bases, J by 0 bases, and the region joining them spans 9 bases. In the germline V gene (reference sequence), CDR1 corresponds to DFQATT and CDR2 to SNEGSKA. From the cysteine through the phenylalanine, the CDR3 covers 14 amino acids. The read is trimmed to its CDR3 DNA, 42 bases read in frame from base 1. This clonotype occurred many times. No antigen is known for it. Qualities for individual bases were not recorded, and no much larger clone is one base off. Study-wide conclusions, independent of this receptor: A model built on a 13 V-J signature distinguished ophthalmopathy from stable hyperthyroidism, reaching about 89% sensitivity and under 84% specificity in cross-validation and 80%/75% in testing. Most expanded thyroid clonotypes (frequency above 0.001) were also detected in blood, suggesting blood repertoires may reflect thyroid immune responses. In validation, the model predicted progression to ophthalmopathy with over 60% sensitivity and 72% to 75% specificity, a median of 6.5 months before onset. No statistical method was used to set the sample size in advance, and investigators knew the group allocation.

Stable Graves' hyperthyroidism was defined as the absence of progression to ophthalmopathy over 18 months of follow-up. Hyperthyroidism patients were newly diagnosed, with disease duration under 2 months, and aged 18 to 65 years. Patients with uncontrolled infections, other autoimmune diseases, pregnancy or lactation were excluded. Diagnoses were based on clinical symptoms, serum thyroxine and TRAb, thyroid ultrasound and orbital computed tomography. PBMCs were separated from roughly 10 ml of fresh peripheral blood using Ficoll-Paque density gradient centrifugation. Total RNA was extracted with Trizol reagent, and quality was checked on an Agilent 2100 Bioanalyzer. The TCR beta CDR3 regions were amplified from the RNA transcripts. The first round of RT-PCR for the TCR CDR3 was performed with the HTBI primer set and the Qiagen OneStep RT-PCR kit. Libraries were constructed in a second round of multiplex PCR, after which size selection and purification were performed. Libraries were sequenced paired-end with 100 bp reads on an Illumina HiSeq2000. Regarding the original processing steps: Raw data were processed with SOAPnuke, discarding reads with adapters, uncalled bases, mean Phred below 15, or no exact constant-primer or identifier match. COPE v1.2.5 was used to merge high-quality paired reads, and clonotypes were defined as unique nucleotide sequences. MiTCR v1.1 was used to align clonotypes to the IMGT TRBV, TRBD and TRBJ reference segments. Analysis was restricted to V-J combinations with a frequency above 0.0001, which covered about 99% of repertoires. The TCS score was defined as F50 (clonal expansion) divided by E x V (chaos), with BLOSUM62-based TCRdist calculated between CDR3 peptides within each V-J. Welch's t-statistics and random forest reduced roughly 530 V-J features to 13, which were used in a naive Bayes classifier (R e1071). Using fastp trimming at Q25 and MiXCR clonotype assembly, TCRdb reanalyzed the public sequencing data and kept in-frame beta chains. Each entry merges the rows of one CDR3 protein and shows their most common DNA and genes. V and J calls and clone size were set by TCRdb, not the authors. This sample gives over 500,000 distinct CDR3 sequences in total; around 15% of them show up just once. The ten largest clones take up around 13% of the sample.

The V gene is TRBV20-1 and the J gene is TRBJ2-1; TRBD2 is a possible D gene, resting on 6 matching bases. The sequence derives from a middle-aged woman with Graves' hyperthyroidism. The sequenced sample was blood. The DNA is TGCAGTGCTAGCACAGCGGGCTCCTACAATGAGCAGTTCTTC. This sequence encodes CSASTAGSYNEQFF.